This TCR beta chain emerged from a study of blood T cell repertoires in COVID-19. Libraries were prepared by immunoSEQ multiplex PCR; TCRdb keeps only in-frame clonotypes and omits some of them. Among about 250,000 clones, about nine tenths were seen once, and the ten largest hold roughly 16%. In germline, CDR1 is LNHDA, CDR2 SQIVND (reference sequence). V lost 10 bases and J 1 base, leaving 10 bases between the germline ends. There are 12 residues in the CDR3. This clone was found once. In assigning cohorts, the study relied on participant-reported clinical history. The receptor comes from a man in his late teens or twenties who had recovered from COVID-19. This rearrangement joins TRBV19 to TRBJ1-1; D perhaps matches TRBD1 (6 bases). The specimen was PBMCs or T cells enriched from blood (not recorded which). In nucleotides, the CDR3 is TGTGCCACCTTACAGGGGAACACTGAAGCTTTCTTT. Protein sequence: CATLQGNTEAFF.